Following are 17 T cell receptor beta chains from one sample sequenced in a study of shared clonotypes between healthy human individuals (dated by TCRdb to the early 2020s). Library prep was done by the immunoSEQ multiplex PCR assay. TCRdb mirrors the immuneACCESS table, restricted to in-frame sequences. Some clones are absent from its copies; in checked studies, under half trace to an unresolved V gene, and the reason for the others is unknown. The table for this sample lists a few hundred thousand clones; approximately 79% of them were counted only once. The ten largest clones take up 10% to 15% of the sample. The specimen was PBMCs. The source is a woman between 40 and 55 years old in good health. Some clones in this sample may be carry-over from other donors' samples.

This clone was observed a few times. This chain links TRBV6-6 with TRBJ1-5; D not certain. CDR3 length: 15 amino acids. With 6 bases removed from V and 2 bases from J, the gap between germline ends came to 14 bases. Germline loops: CDR1 MNHNY, CDR2 SVGAGI (reference sequence). CDR3 sequence: CASRRTADGNQPQHF. The CDR3 bases are TGTGCCAGCAGGCGGACGGCCGACGGCAATCAGCCCCAGCATTTT.

J is TRBJ2-4 and V is TRBV15; D not resolved. Germline assignment: CDR1 LNHNV and CDR2 YYDKDF (reference sequence). The length of the CDR3 is 15 residues. V lost 1 base, J lost 3 bases, and 10 bases lay in between. The CDR3 DNA reads as TGTGCCACCAGCAGAGGAGAGTCGCTCAAAAACATTCAGTACTTC. Protein sequence: CATSRGESLKNIQYF. Using reference TRBV15 and TRBJ2-4 for the parts outside the CDR3, the full variable domain is DAMVIQNPRYQVTQFGKPVTLSCSQTLNHNVMYWYQQKSSQAPKLLFHYYDKDFNNEADTPDNFQSRRPNTSFCFLDIRSPGLGDTAMYLCATSRGESLKNIQYFGAGTRLSVL.

The chain's CDR3 is CASSVGSPERERRETQYF. CDR3 DNA sequence: TGTGCCAGCAGCGTAGGATCGCCGGAGCGGGAGAGGAGAGAGACCCAGTACTTC. The chain combines TRBV9 with TRBJ2-5; 8 bases match TRBD2. With 0 bases clipped from V and 4 bases from J, the junction kept 14 bases outside the gene matches. The CDR3 loop spans 18 amino acids. Germline CDR1 is SGDLS and CDR2 is YYNGEE.

The chain uses TRBV2 and TRBJ2-7; D perhaps matches TRBD2 (6 bases). The V end was cut by 3 bases, the J end by 12 bases, with 9 bases between. Germline V lookup: CDR1 SNHLY, CDR2 FYNNEI. This CDR3 spans 10 amino acids. The CDR3 spells CASSERGLYF. The CDR3 DNA is TGTGCCAGCAGTGAGAGGGGACTGTACTTC.

This chain connects TRBV14 to TRBJ2-2; no reliable D call. CDR1 SGHDN and CDR2 FVKESK come from the germline V gene. CDR3 length: 14 residues. V lost 2 bases to trimming and J lost 1 base, with 5 bases between them. CDR3 in DNA: TGTGCCAGCAGCCAACGCGGGAACACCGGGGAGCTGTTTTTT. This encodes CASSQRGNTGELFF.

The chain is built from TRBV28 and TRBJ2-7; D is ambiguous. Germline V CDR1 and CDR2: MDHEN, SYDVKM. This CDR3 region has 11 residues. Trimming removed 8 bases from V and 6 bases from J, with 11 bases in between. In DNA form, the CDR3 reads TGTGCCAGCGGCAATACCCGCGAGCAGTACTTC. It specifies CASGNTREQYF.

The chain uses TRBV4-2 and TRBJ1-1; D is uncertain. This CDR3 spans 15 amino acids. Germline V lookup: CDR1 LGHNA, CDR2 YNFKEQ. Trimming stripped 0 bases from V and 7 bases from J, with 15 bases between. The CDR3 coding sequence is TGTGCCAGCAGCCAAGAGGCAACCAGGCAAGATGAAGCTTTCTTT. It encodes CASSQEATRQDEAFF.

As to this clone: This is likely an artifact of a read error, given a far larger clone one base away. Other nucleotide sequences from this sample produce the same CDR3. V gene TRBV29-1 combines with J gene TRBJ2-1; 10 nucleotides line up with TRBD1. V trimming: 6 bases; J trimming: 6 bases; junction bases outside the gene matches: 5. The germline gives CDR1 SQVTM, CDR2 ANQGSEA. The CDR3 contains 13 residues. CDR3 bases: TGCAGCGTAGGGACAGGGGTGGTCAATGAGCAGTTCTTC. Translated, it gives CSVGTGVVNEQFF.

This clone was picked up a small number of times. The V call is TRBV7-2, the J call TRBJ1-2; D not certain. The germline CDR1 and CDR2 sequences are SGHTA and FQGNSA. This CDR3 comprises 14 residues. V was shortened by 5 bases and J by 8 bases, with 18 bases between the two germline ends. The CDR3 DNA reads as TGTGCCAGCAGCCTTCTTGGAGGGCGAGAAGGCTACACCTTC. Amino acid sequence: CASSLLGGREGYTF.

The genes are TRBV28 and TRBJ1-3; 8 bases agree with TRBD1. The ends lost 7 bases at V and 2 bases at J; junction bases unmatched: 7. The germline CDR1 and CDR2 sequences are MDHEN and SYDVKM. The CDR3 spans 15 residues. The CDR3 loop reads CASTSGQDAGNTIYF. The CDR3, as DNA: TGTGCCAGCACCTCGGGACAGGATGCTGGAAACACCATATATTTT.

This CDR3 is CASSLVVSSYNEQFF. In DNA form, the CDR3 reads TGCGCCAGCAGCTTGGTGGTGAGCTCCTACAATGAGCAGTTCTTC. This chain links TRBV5-1 with TRBJ2-1; D gene ambiguous. Trimming pared 0 bases from V and 0 bases from J, leaving 7 bases between. CDR3 length equals 15 residues. Per germline, CDR1 SGHRS and CDR2 YFSETQ.

The J gene is TRBJ2-2, the V gene TRBV10-3; TRBD2 is a possible D gene (5 bases). CDR1 is ENHRY, CDR2 SYGVKD, per germline. Trimming took 1 base from V and 6 from J, leaving 12 bases between them. The CDR3 contains 15 residues. CDR3 nucleotides: TGTGCCATCAGTGAGTTAGCGAACGGCGCCGGGGAGCTGTTTTTT. This gives the protein CAISELANGAGELFF.

This clone was counted once. This chain links TRBV29-1 with TRBJ1-2, with D possibly TRBD1 on 5 matching bases. CDR1 SQVTM and CDR2 ANQGSEA come from the germline V gene. The CDR3 extends over 15 amino acids. V lost 3 bases to trimming and J lost 2 bases, with 16 bases between them. The CDR3 region has the DNA TGCAGCGTTGAGGGTGGGGCAGGCGCCAACTATGGCTACACCTTC. Translation: CSVEGGAGANYGYTF.

About this clone: This could be a read error, since a much larger clone is one nucleotide away. The genes are TRBV10-3 and TRBJ1-2, with D unclear. Germline CDR1 and CDR2: ENHRY and SYGVKD. CDR3 length equals 13 residues. The CDR3 bases are TGTGCCATCGGTGAGGACCCTAACTATGGCTACACCTTC. Encoded protein: CAIGEDPNYGYTF.

The chain employs TRBV29-1 and TRBJ2-1; 14 bases fit TRBD2. This CDR3 region has 15 residues. V trimming: 4 bases; J trimming: 15 bases; junction bases outside the gene matches: 14. In germline, CDR1 is SQVTM, CDR2 ANQGSEA. The CDR3: CSVADQGLAGEVTFF. CDR3 DNA sequence: TGCAGCGTTGCTGACCAGGGACTAGCGGGAGAAGTCACGTTCTTC.

This clone has a handful of counts. The chain employs TRBV27 and TRBJ2-1; 8 nucleotides line up with TRBD1. Germline loops: CDR1 MNHEY, CDR2 SMNVEV (reference sequence). The CDR3 consists of 16 residues. The ends lost 6 bases at V and 6 bases at J; junction bases unmatched: 13. The chain's CDR3 is CASRTNQGALINEQFF. The CDR3 DNA reads as TGTGCCAGCAGGACGAACCAGGGGGCTTTAATCAATGAGCAGTTCTTC.

In DNA, the CDR3 is TGTGCCAGCAGTGATTCCGGGGATGAGCAGTTCTTC. It specifies CASSDSGDEQFF. The chain links TRBV25-1 to TRBJ2-1; D may be TRBD2 (5 bases). The V end was cut by 3 bases, the J end by 8 bases, with 8 bases between. The germline V gene has CDR1 MGHDK and CDR2 SYGVNS. This CDR3 has 12 amino acids.